This TCR beta chain was sequenced in a study of PD-1 blockade in classical Hodgkin lymphoma. This clone was seen just once. Its antigen is currently unknown. Points from the study as a whole: Underlying causes for the observed repertoire differences were not defined, possibly disease activity or prior therapy. Complete responders' diversity at baseline resembled that of newly diagnosed patients. Whereas CD4+ TCR diversity had risen significantly by C4D1, CD8+ TCR diversity had not.

This table comes from immunoSEQ multiplex PCR, and its TCRdb copy is limited to in-frame clones, with some not included. This sample carries 55,000 to 65,000 clones, 80% to 90% of them seen once, and the ten largest clones take 15%. The patients all showed relapse after autologous stem cell transplantation, while their brentuximab vedotin exposure varied. CDR3 size: 14 residues. With V trimmed by 6 bases and J by 9 bases, 11 bases remained unmatched. CDR1 SNHLY and CDR2 FYNNEI come from the germline V gene. The chain employs TRBV2 and TRBJ1-3; TRBD1 agrees at 7 bases. The TCR was taken from a human donor with classical Hodgkin lymphoma. Sequenced here: peripheral blood mononuclear cells (PBMCs), sampled at baseline. In DNA form, the CDR3 reads TGTGCCAGCAGATGGACAGGATACATCGCCACCATATATTTT. It encodes CASRWTGYIATIYF.